This T cell receptor (beta chain) is drawn from a study of blood T cells in healthy people across ages (dated by TCRdb to 2013 to 2016). Regarding the complete study: Template switching captured roughly one uniquely barcoded TCR beta cDNA molecule per two T cells in model experiments. For two donors (one aged 18 to 30 and one aged 80 or older), the study analyzed two additional independent replicas of 1 million unique cDNA reads from the same blood draw. To avoid experimental bias, donors of different ages were randomly spread across the sequencing lanes. Donors were grouped into four age groups: young (average roughly 17 years), middle-aged (39), aged (about 59) and long-lived (about 89). Age-related changes in TCR beta repertoire diversity were measured in the study by deep sequencing normalized with unique cDNA molecular identifiers. Overall study outcomes, separate from this receptor: Compared with the aged group, more naive CD4+ T cells, fewer expanded clones and increased TCR diversity were shown by the long-lived group, suggesting age selection. Observed TCR beta diversity correlated strongly with the percentage of naive T cells measured by flow cytometry. Estimates of total diversity based on one million sequenced T cells were considered lower bounds and underestimates. Bulk unsorted PBMC profiling prevented conclusive comparison of naive and antigen-experienced compartments. Because donor CMV infection status was unknown, age-related changes in expanded clonotypes were potentially confounded. Observed TCR beta diversity per million T cells fell roughly linearly with age, and a significant reduction was already apparent by age around 40.

V lost 5 bases and J lost 2 bases; the stretch between them is 6 bases long. From cysteine to phenylalanine, the CDR3 is 11 amino acids long. The only DNA kept is the CDR3, 33 bases in frame from the first base. The CDR1 and CDR2 encoded by the germline V gene (reference sequence) are DFQATT and SNEGSKA. The roughly 39 donors, aged about 6 to 95 years, were systemically healthy Caucasian individuals from Russia. Around 10 milliliters of peripheral blood were collected from each donor into EDTA-treated Vacutainer tubes. PBMCs were isolated by Ficoll-Paque density-gradient centrifugation, with at least 6 million obtained per sample. Trizol reagent was used to extract total RNA from PBMCs, with at least 5.5 micrograms per sample. The percentages of naive CD45RAhigh/CD27high T cells were determined by flow cytometry on a PBMC aliquot from every donor. The protocol used for the library was 5' RACE. Sequencing instrument: Illumina HiSeq 2500. A second 7 to 11 cycle PCR used a sample-barcoded 5' primer and a J-beta primer mix. Each TCR beta cDNA molecule received a unique molecular identifier from a template-switch 5' adaptor carrying 12 random nucleotides. At least 3 million CDR3-containing paired-end reads were obtained from each sample. First-strand cDNA was synthesized from all RNA with the Mint cDNA synthesis kit, primed by a TRBC-specific oligonucleotide. After uracil-DNA glycosylase treatment, a first 18-cycle PCR used universal primers M1SS and BC2_uni_R on all cDNA. The source study handled its data this way. Each sample was normalized by randomly selecting 1 million high-quality reads, each carrying a distinct molecular identifier. Instead of being binned into consensus sequences, reads with shared molecular identifiers were discarded. CDR3 identification, clonotype clustering and error correction used MiTCR with a Q25 quality threshold and the strictest error-elimination algorithm. A nonparametric unseen species model using Euler transformation provided a lower-bound estimate of total TCR beta diversity. TCRdb trimmed the raw reads at Q25, called clones with MiXCR and kept productive beta chains. All rows with the same CDR3 protein become a single entry with the most common DNA and genes. TCRdb, not the authors, supplied the V and J calls. The sample table holds over a million distinct CDR3 sequences, of which 35% to 45% were seen once. Jointly, the top ten make up 7% to 9% of the sample.

This clonotype turned up a few times. The antigen this receptor binds is unknown. Per-base qualities were not stored, and no clone one base away is much larger. The sequence derives from a woman aged 18-29 years in good health. This sequence uses TRBV20-1 and TRBJ2-5, with the identity of the D gene unclear. The sequenced sample was blood. The CDR3 region reads CSAGRQETQYF. At the DNA level, the sequence is TGCAGTGCTGGCCGACAAGAGACCCAGTACTTC.